These T cell receptor beta chains were read from a single sample in a study of shared clonotypes between healthy human individuals. Produced via immunoSEQ multiplex PCR; TCRdb's table is partial and in-frame only. This table holds about 960,000 clones, over 60% found once. Sequencing was carried out using memory CD4+ T cells sorted from blood. These receptors came from a man aged 18 to 29 in good health. CDR3s include the opening cysteine and the closing phenylalanine or tryptophan. D genes are given only for firm matches. Where a row states a size, it is once, few, many or the class of an expanded clone; other rows omit it.

abundance	d_gene	v_gene	j_gene	CDR3aa	CDR3nt
NA	NA	TRBV7-9	TRBJ1-2	CASSILNLGGYTF	TGTGCCAGCAGCATACTGAACCTGGGGGGCTACACCTTC
NA	TRBD2	TRBV27	TRBJ2-7	CASSLAGGPKYF	TGTGCCAGCAGTTTAGCGGGAGGGCCCAAGTACTTC
NA	TRBD1	TRBV7-2	TRBJ2-5	CASSFTGGRGETQYF	TGTGCCAGCAGCTTTACAGGGGGCCGCGGAGAGACCCAGTACTTC
NA	TRBD2	TRBV27	TRBJ2-5	CASSSAGTSGETQYF	TGTGCCAGCAGTTCTGCCGGGACTAGCGGAGAGACCCAGTACTTC
NA	NA	TRBV5-6	TRBJ2-7	CASSPRVGFLSYEQYF	TGTGCCAGCAGCCCAAGGGTTGGGTTTTTGTCCTACGAGCAGTACTTC
NA	NA	TRBV28	TRBJ2-1	CASSFLRGTPYNEQFF	TGTGCCAGCAGTTTCCTTAGGGGGACCCCTTACAATGAGCAGTTCTTC
NA	TRBD1	TRBV27	TRBJ2-7	CASRQDPGQGTYEQYF	TGTGCCAGCAGGCAGGATCCGGGACAGGGGACCTACGAGCAGTACTTC
NA	TRBD1	TRBV27	TRBJ1-2	CASSSTTGGRYGYTF	TGTGCCAGCAGTTCAACGACAGGGGGGAGGTATGGCTACACCTTC
many	NA	TRBV7-2	TRBJ2-7	CASSPSPGLEQYF	TGTGCCAGCAGCCCATCCCCAGGGCTCGAGCAGTACTTC
few	TRBD2	TRBV5-8	TRBJ2-7	CASSLAFSTSGIYEQYF	TGTGCCAGCAGCTTGGCATTCTCGACTAGCGGGATCTACGAGCAGTACTTC
NA	TRBD1	TRBV10-3	TRBJ2-7	CAARQGENEQYF	TGTGCCGCCCGACAGGGCGAAAACGAGCAGTACTTC
NA	NA	TRBV5-6	TRBJ1-3	CASSLWGSGNTIYF	TGTGCCAGCAGCTTATGGGGCTCTGGAAACACCATATATTTT
few	TRBD2	TRBV5-1	TRBJ2-3	CASSLGLTSGAGWDTQYF	TGCGCCAGCAGCTTGGGATTGACTAGCGGGGCCGGTTGGGATACGCAGTATTTT
NA	NA	TRBV23-1	TRBJ2-6	CASSQWIRPNSGANVLTF	TGCGCCAGCAGTCAATGGATCAGGCCGAACTCTGGGGCCAACGTCCTGACTTTC
NA	NA	TRBV11-2	TRBJ2-7	CASSVQDGSYEQYF	TGTGCCAGCAGCGTCCAGGACGGCTCCTACGAGCAGTACTTC
NA	NA	TRBV4-2	TRBJ1-1	CASSPEKVSSGAFF	TGTGCCAGCAGCCCCGAGAAGGTGTCTAGTGGAGCTTTCTTT
NA	TRBD1	TRBV7-6	TRBJ1-6	CASSQQGNNSPLHF	TGTGCCAGCAGCCAACAGGGGAATAATTCACCCCTCCACTTT
NA	TRBD1	TRBV5-3	TRBJ1-3	CARSLTPRGGCGNTIYF	TGTGCCAGAAGCTTAACCCCCAGGGGGGGTTGTGGAAACACCATATATTTT
few	TRBD1	TRBV6-5	TRBJ1-2	CASSQGQGLGYTF	TGTGCCAGCAGCCAAGGACAGGGGCTCGGCTACACCTTC
few	NA	TRBV9	TRBJ1-2	CASSVGEYGYTF	TGTGCCAGCAGCGTAGGGGAGTATGGCTACACCTTC
NA	TRBD2	TRBV10-3	TRBJ2-3	CATSSGFTDTQYF	TGTGCCACGTCTAGCGGGTTCACAGATACGCAGTATTTT
NA	TRBD1	TRBV5-1	TRBJ2-2	CASSSGGGNTGELFF	TGCGCCAGCAGCTCAGGGGGCGGAAACACCGGGGAGCTGTTTTTT
NA	NA	TRBV6-1	TRBJ1-5	CASRRNQPQHF	TGTGCCAGCAGGCGGAATCAGCCCCAGCATTTT
NA	NA	TRBV4-1	TRBJ1-2	CASSPPGNYGYTF	TGCGCCAGCAGCCCCCCAGGCAACTATGGCTACACCTTC
NA	NA	TRBV4-1	TRBJ1-6	CASSQDVVEGGNSPLHF	TGCGCCAGCAGCCAAGACGTCGTGGAGGGAGGTAATTCACCCCTCCACTTT
NA	TRBD1	TRBV6-1	TRBJ1-6	CASTLDRGTSPLHF	TGTGCCAGCACACTAGACAGGGGGACTTCACCCCTCCACTTT
once	NA	TRBV29-1	TRBJ2-5	CSVAPGGEQYF	TGCAGCGTTGCCCCTGGGGGAGAGCAGTACTTC
NA	TRBD2	TRBV11-2	TRBJ2-2	CASRGGLAGGPGELFF	TGTGCCAGCAGGGGTGGACTAGCGGGAGGACCCGGGGAGCTGTTTTTT
NA	TRBD1	TRBV29-1	TRBJ1-2	CSVESWTGGSYTF	TGCAGCGTTGAATCCTGGACAGGGGGGAGCTACACCTTC
NA	NA	TRBV2	TRBJ2-1	CASSVSGLAYNEQFF	TGTGCCAGCAGTGTAAGTGGTCTAGCGTACAATGAGCAGTTCTTC
NA	NA	TRBV6-5	TRBJ2-7	CASSSLYEQYF	TGTGCCAGCAGTTCCCTATACGAGCAGTACTTC
few	NA	TRBV19	TRBJ1-1	CASSSPGGATEAFF	TGTGCCAGTAGTTCCCCAGGAGGGGCCACTGAAGCTTTCTTT
NA	TRBD2	TRBV19	TRBJ2-1	CASSNLAGGGNEQFF	TGTGCCAGTAGTAACCTAGCGGGAGGAGGAAATGAGCAGTTCTTC
once	TRBD1	TRBV29-1	TRBJ2-7	CSVELGQGIAEQYF	TGCAGCGTTGAATTGGGACAGGGGATCGCCGAGCAGTACTTC
NA	NA	TRBV27	TRBJ1-6	CASSRGYSPLHF	TGTGCCAGCAGCCGTGGCTATTCACCCCTCCACTTT
NA	NA	TRBV7-9	TRBJ2-1	CASSPSSYNEQFF	TGTGCCAGCAGCCCGAGCTCCTACAATGAGCAGTTCTTC
once	NA	TRBV18	TRBJ2-2	CASSPQGSGELFF	TGTGCCAGCTCACCACAGGGATCCGGGGAGCTGTTTTTT
few	TRBD2	TRBV6-5	TRBJ2-7	CASRDSGGAKYF	TGTGCCAGCAGAGATAGCGGGGGGGCCAAGTACTTC
NA	NA	TRBV4-1	TRBJ1-4	CASSQARRVGSEKLFF	TGCGCCAGCAGCCAGGCTCGACGGGTCGGGAGTGAAAAACTGTTTTTT
NA	TRBD1	TRBV30	TRBJ1-1	CASDRDSLNTEAFF	TGTGCCTCGGATAGGGACAGCTTGAACACTGAAGCTTTCTTT
NA	NA	TRBV19	TRBJ1-5	CASSGRERNQPQHF	TGTGCCAGTAGCGGAAGGGAGCGCAATCAGCCCCAGCATTTT
NA	TRBD1	TRBV15	TRBJ1-6	CATSSGQGDSPLHF	TGTGCCACCAGCAGTGGACAGGGGGACTCACCCCTCCACTTT
NA	TRBD2	TRBV6-5	TRBJ2-3	CASSSTSTRTDTQYF	TGTGCCAGCAGTTCGACTAGCACTAGGACAGATACGCAGTATTTT
NA	NA	TRBV20-1	TRBJ1-1	CSAYGDTEAFF	TGCAGTGCTTACGGGGACACTGAAGCTTTCTTT